This T cell receptor beta chain stems from a study of cytomegalovirus exposure and HLA in healthy donors. Overall study results and limits: A classifier reportedly called cytomegalovirus status with high sensitivity and specificity. Links to common viral pathogens appeared, in a later analysis, for several of the most significant clusters.

PCR was performed using 60 Vbeta and 13 Jbeta primers. The protocol was immunoSEQ multiplex PCR, while the TCRdb copy is restricted to in-frame clones and leaves out a portion. This table holds approximately 100,000 clones, 80% found once. Concerning this clone: Its antigen is as yet unknown.

Trimming cost V 1 base and J 0 bases; bases outside gene matches: 9. There are 19 residues in the CDR3. CDR1 and CDR2 from the germline V gene are SGHDN and FVKESK. Material for sequencing was PBMCs. The TCR originated in a man aged 18-30 years in good health and CMV-seronegative. This sequence joins TRBV14 and TRBJ2-4; 10 nucleotides align to TRBD2. The CDR3: CASSQGGLAGARAKNIQYF. In nucleotides, the CDR3 is TGTGCCAGCAGCCAAGGAGGGCTAGCGGGGGCTAGAGCCAAAAACATTCAGTACTTC.